Listed here are 11 T cell receptor beta chains from one sample, sequenced in a study of shared clonotypes between healthy human individuals. Here immunoSEQ multiplex PCR was the method, and the copy in TCRdb shows in-frame clones only, minus some. The sample records about 980,000 clones, roughly 72% being singletons. The sequencing input was memory CD4+ T cells sorted from blood. Subset reported: CD45RA-negative fraction. These receptors were obtained from a man between 18 and 35 years old in good health.

J is TRBJ2-5 and V is TRBV18; D possibly corresponds to TRBD1 (6 bases). CDR1 is KGHSH, CDR2 LQKENI, per germline. V was trimmed by 2 bases and J by 7 bases, leaving 8 bases between them. The CDR3 extends over 12 amino acids. The chain's CDR3 is CASSPADRTQYF. CDR3 sequence (DNA): TGTGCCAGCTCACCAGCGGACAGGACCCAGTACTTC.

The sample holds many counts of this clone. The chain links TRBV30 to TRBJ1-6, with D possibly being TRBD1 (6 bases). V was trimmed by 2 bases and J by 10 bases, leaving 9 bases between them. The CDR3 consists of 12 residues. Germline lookup yields CDR1 GTSNPN and CDR2 SVGIG (reference sequence). CDR3: CAWSRQGSPLHF. CDR3 sequence (DNA): TGTGCCTGGAGTAGGCAGGGGTCACCCCTCCACTTT.

This clone was counted a single time. The rearrangement uses TRBV10-3 and TRBJ2-3, with D perhaps TRBD2 (6 bases). The CDR3 covers 13 residues. Deletions cut 9 bases from V and 4 bases from J, with 14 bases between. Germline V CDR1 and CDR2: ENHRY, SYGVKD. In DNA form, the CDR3 reads TGTGCCATTAATGGGGGGTTGGCAGATACGCAGTATTTT. It yields the protein CAINGGLADTQYF.

The chain is built from TRBV30 and TRBJ2-7; D call uncertain. This CDR3 comprises 12 residues. Trimming removed 5 bases at V and 4 bases at J, with 12 bases between. CDR1 and CDR2 (germline): GTSNPN, SVGIG (reference sequence). The CDR3 reads CAWASAEYEQYF. In DNA, the CDR3 is TGTGCCTGGGCCTCAGCCGAATACGAGCAGTACTTC.

This chain connects TRBV5-4 to TRBJ2-7; perhaps D is TRBD1 or TRBD2 (5 bases each). V shed 6 bases and J shed 4 bases, with 14 bases lying between them. This CDR3 is 13 amino acids long. Germline assignment: CDR1 SGHNT and CDR2 YYREEE (reference sequence). The CDR3 nucleotides read TGTGCCAGCACCCTCGACGGGGCATACGAGCAGTACTTC. Protein sequence: CASTLDGAYEQYF. Supplemented by reference TRBV5-4 and TRBJ2-7, the full variable domain reads ETGVTQSPTHLIKTRGQQVTLRCSSQSGHNTVSWYQQALGQGPQFIFQYYREEENGRGNFPPRFSGLQFPNYSSELNVNALELDDSALYLCASTLDGAYEQYFGPGTRLTVT.

This chain joins TRBV2 and TRBJ1-2; the D is unclear. The V and J ends lost 8 bases and 6 bases respectively, with 13 bases between them. Germline assignment: CDR1 SNHLY and CDR2 FYNNEI. The CDR3 has 12 amino acids. CDR3 residues: CASGKTPNGYTF. The DNA of the CDR3 is TGTGCCAGCGGGAAGACCCCGAATGGCTACACCTTC.

V gene TRBV28 combines with J gene TRBJ1-2, with D maybe TRBD1 (6 bases). V shed 5 bases and J shed 2 bases, with 9 bases lying between them. Germline V gives CDR1 MDHEN, CDR2 SYDVKM. The CDR3 has 13 amino acids. In DNA, the CDR3 is TGTGCCAGCAGTGCCACAGGGAACTATGGCTACACCTTC. Translation: CASSATGNYGYTF.

CDR3 sequence: CASSIPDQGDGYTF. CDR3 DNA: TGTGCCAGTAGTATCCCGGATCAAGGAGATGGCTACACCTTC. The V and J genes are TRBV19 and TRBJ1-2; D is ambiguous. The CDR3 consists of 14 residues. Germline loops: CDR1 LNHDA, CDR2 SQIVND (reference sequence). The V end was cut by 3 bases, the J end by 6 bases, with 14 bases between. The full variable domain, its missing parts supplied by reference TRBV19 and TRBJ1-2, is DGGITQSPKYLFRKEGQNVTLSCEQNLNHDAMYWYRQDPGQGLRLIYYSQIVNDFQKGDIAEGYSVSREKKESFPLTVTSAQKNPTAFYLCASSIPDQGDGYTFGSGTRLTVV.

This rearrangement joins TRBV6-5 to TRBJ1-3, with a tentative D call TRBD1 (5 bases). V was clipped by 2 bases and J by 5 bases, with 16 bases between them. The CDR3 runs to 16 residues. CDR1 is MNHEY, CDR2 SVGAGI, per germline. CDR3 protein: CASSYSRQSGRNTIYF. The CDR3 DNA reads TGTGCCAGCAGTTACAGTAGACAGTCGGGGAGAAACACCATATATTTT.

This chain connects TRBV30 to TRBJ2-7, with 11 bases that match TRBD1. Germline V gene sequence: CDR1 GTSNPN, CDR2 SVGIG (reference sequence). This CDR3 has 14 residues. V was pared by 0 bases and J by 9 bases, with 7 bases of the junction left unmatched. The CDR3 region has the DNA TGTGCCTGGAGTGTTGGGACAGGGGGGCTCGGGCAGTACTTC. It specifies CAWSVGTGGLGQYF.

The chain employs TRBV19 and TRBJ1-1, with 10 bases fitting TRBD1. The CDR3 sequence is 14 residues long. V gave up 7 bases and J gave up 3 bases; unmatched junction bases: 5. Germline V gives CDR1 LNHDA, CDR2 SQIVND (reference sequence). The CDR3 DNA reads TGTGCCAGTAAAGCGGGACAGGGGTACACTGAAGCTTTCTTT. Translation gives CASKAGQGYTEAFF.